This record covers a single T cell receptor (beta chain). What it binds is not known. The study ran its PCR with 60 Vbeta and 13 Jbeta primers. Sequencing was performed with immunoSEQ multiplex PCR; in TCRdb, only in-frame clones are kept and a portion is missing. The data show over 150,000 clones, 60% to 80% seen once. The CDR3 runs to 15 residues. Trimming removed 7 bases at V and 1 base at J, with 16 bases between. Germline loops: CDR1 SGHVS, CDR2 FQNEAQ. This record comes from a study of cytomegalovirus exposure and HLA in healthy donors. General observations from the study: There was a cluster of highly shared sequence variants that was likely a sequencing artifact.

Sequences were obtained from PBMCs. This rearrangement joins TRBV7-8 to TRBJ1-1; D is ambiguous. The TCR comes from a woman aged 25 to 39 in good health and CMV-seronegative. The CDR3: CASTPWAGPNTEAFF. The CDR3 coding sequence is TGTGCCAGCACACCCTGGGCAGGTCCGAACACTGAAGCTTTCTTT. Full variable domain (outside the CDR3, taken from reference TRBV7-8 and TRBJ1-1): GAGVSQSPRYKVAKRGQDVALRCDPISGHVSLFWYQQALGQGPEFLTYFQNEAQLDKSGLPSDRFFAERPEGSVSTLKIQRTQQEDSAVYLCASTPWAGPNTEAFFGQGTRLTVV.